The rows below give T cell receptor beta chains drawn from one sample of a study of T cells in Graves' hyperthyroidism and ophthalmopathy. TCRdb analysed the multiplex PCR reads with MiXCR anew, one entry per CDR3 protein. The data show about 600,000 distinct CDR3 sequences, more than 15% seen once. The sequenced sample was blood. The receptor set was obtained from a woman aged 40-49 years with Graves' ophthalmopathy. The CDR3 runs from the conserved cysteine through the conserved F or W. The order of the fields is clone size, J gene, D gene, V gene, CDR3 protein, CDR3 DNA. A D gene is named only where the DNA matches it firmly. Not every row has a clone size; where given, it reads once, few, many or a size class.

. | TRBJ2-5 | . | TRBV7-2 | CASSLNRGETRYF | TGTGCCAGCAGCTTAAATAGGGGGGAGACCCGGTACTTC
many | TRBJ2-3 | TRBD2 | TRBV11-3 | CASSPILAAPGGYF | TGTGCCAGCAGCCCCATCCTGGCGGCTCCGGGGGGGTATTTT
many | TRBJ1-1 | . | TRBV11-3 | CASSFTGNTEAFF | TGTGCCAGCAGCTTTACGGGGAACACTGAAGCTTTCTTT
. | TRBJ2-2 | TRBD2 | TRBV27 | CASSFLGLAGTGELFF | TGTGCCAGCAGTTTTCTTGGACTAGCGGGTACCGGGGAGCTGTTTTTT
few | TRBJ2-7 | . | TRBV7-8 | CASSFGINSYEQYF | TGTGCCAGCAGCTTCGGAATTAACTCCTACGAGCAGTACTTC
few | TRBJ2-7 | TRBD1 | TRBV6-1 | CASTEAGGSYEQYF | TGTGCCAGCACCGAGGCAGGGGGATCCTACGAGCAGTACTTC
many | TRBJ1-1 | . | TRBV30 | CAWSKTADEAFF | TGTGCCTGGAGTAAGACAGCCGACGAAGCTTTCTTT
few | TRBJ2-7 | . | TRBV4-1 | CASSQPVTGAYEQYF | TGCGCCAGCAGCCAACCAGTCACCGGGGCCTACGAGCAGTACTTC
few | TRBJ1-4 | . | TRBV4-1 | CASSQMEGSSNEKLFF | TGCGCCAGCAGCCAGATGGAGGGGTCGTCTAATGAAAAACTGTTTTTT
. | TRBJ2-7 | TRBD1 | TRBV4-3 | CASSQTTGTDYEQYF | TGCGCCAGCAGCCAGACTACAGGGACAGACTACGAGCAGTACTTC
once | TRBJ1-6 | TRBD1 | TRBV20-1 | CSARTGEPNSPLHF | TGCAGTGCGAGGACAGGGGAACCTAATTCACCCCTCCACTTT
. | TRBJ2-5 | . | TRBV18 | CASSPLGGTPKLVTDF | TGTGCCAGCTCACCACTGGGAGGGACACCCAAGCTGGTTACGGACTTC
many | TRBJ1-1 | TRBD1 | TRBV5-1 | CASSSTTGADTEAFF | TGCGCCAGCAGCTCAACGACAGGGGCGGACACTGAAGCTTTCTTT
. | TRBJ2-3 | TRBD2 | TRBV5-5 | CASSLRGGGGSSTDTQYF | TGTGCCAGCAGCCTCCGGGGCGGGGGGGGATCTAGCACAGATACGCAGTATTTT
few | TRBJ2-1 | . | TRBV20-1 | CSAAQRLSYNEQFF | TGCAGTGCTGCCCAGCGCCTGTCCTACAATGAGCAGTTCTTC
few | TRBJ2-1 | . | TRBV6-1 | CASSELLASYNEQFF | TGTGCCAGCAGTGAGTTACTGGCCTCCTACAATGAGCAGTTCTTC
many | TRBJ2-3 | . | TRBV3-1 | CASSQWQEFGADTQYF | TGTGCCAGCAGCCAATGGCAAGAATTTGGGGCAGATACGCAGTATTTT
few | TRBJ1-2 | . | TRBV25-1 | CASSEGLQHYGYTF | TGTGCCAGCAGTGAGGGACTTCAACACTATGGCTACACCTTC
many | TRBJ1-1 | . | TRBV30 | CAWSSTGTTEAFF | TGTGCCTGGAGTTCTACAGGGACCACTGAAGCTTTCTTT
many | TRBJ2-2 | TRBD2 | TRBV28 | CASSLPGLATGELFF | TGTGCCAGCAGTCTACCGGGACTAGCGACCGGGGAGCTGTTTTTT
few | TRBJ2-2 | . | TRBV9 | CASSATDANTGELFF | TGTGCCAGCAGCGCGACCGATGCGAACACCGGGGAGCTGTTTTTT
. | TRBJ1-5 | . | TRBV19 | CASGPGLYSNQPQHF | TGTGCCAGTGGACCGGGACTGTATAGCAATCAGCCCCAGCATTTT
. | TRBJ1-3 | . | TRBV18 | CASSPLGQVINPGNTIYF | TGTGCCAGCTCACCACTCGGCCAGGTTATAAATCCTGGAAACACCATATATTTT
many | TRBJ2-7 | . | TRBV11-2 | CASSPVRRSYEQYF | TGTGCCAGCAGCCCCGTCAGGCGCTCCTACGAGCAGTACTTC
many | TRBJ2-7 | . | TRBV6-1 | CASRIQGGEQYF | TGTGCCAGCAGGATACAGGGCGGCGAGCAGTACTTC
. | TRBJ2-5 | TRBD2 | TRBV2 | CASGGGGGSETQYF | TGTGCTAGCGGGGGCGGAGGGGGCTCAGAGACCCAGTACTTC
few | TRBJ2-7 | . | TRBV9 | CASSYTPDAYEQYF | TGTGCCAGCAGCTACACCCCGGACGCGTACGAGCAGTACTTC
many | TRBJ2-3 | TRBD1 | TRBV27 | CASSLRQGIDTQYF | TGTGCCAGCAGTTTACGACAGGGGATAGATACGCAGTATTTT
. | TRBJ1-2 | . | TRBV20-1 | CSARRDPPRNGYTF | TGCAGTGCTAGACGGGATCCCCCTAGGAATGGCTACACCTTC
. | TRBJ1-1 | . | TRBV20-1 | CSAREPGTEAFF | TGCAGTGCTAGAGAGCCAGGCACTGAAGCTTTCTTT
. | TRBJ1-5 | . | TRBV19 | CASGSRPSWTVNQPQHF | TGTGCCAGTGGGAGTCGTCCGTCCTGGACGGTTAATCAGCCCCAGCATTTT
. | TRBJ2-7 | TRBD2 | TRBV19 | CASSRTSESSYEQYF | TGTGCCAGTAGTAGGACTAGCGAGAGCTCCTACGAGCAGTACTTC
many | TRBJ1-1 | TRBD1 | TRBV11-2 | CASSIRGRDTEAFF | TGTGCCAGCAGCATCAGGGGGAGGGACACTGAAGCTTTCTTT
few | TRBJ1-2 | . | TRBV7-9 | CASSTDSLCYTF | TGTGCCAGCAGCACGGACAGTCTCTGCTACACCTTC
. | TRBJ1-6 | TRBD1 | TRBV6-2/TRBV6-3 | CASSSLETGGSPLHF | TGTGCCAGCAGTTCGCTTGAGACAGGGGGATCACCCCTCCACTTT
. | TRBJ1-6 | . | TRBV2 | CASSAAGWDNSPLHF | TGTGCCAGCAGTGCGGCAGGATGGGATAATTCACCCCTCCACTTT
many | TRBJ1-2 | . | TRBV12-5 | CASGLGTQRSYTF | TGTGCTAGTGGTCTGGGCACTCAGAGGAGCTACACCTTC
many | TRBJ1-5 | . | TRBV28 | CASSSHGAGQPQHF | TGTGCCAGCAGTTCCCACGGGGCAGGTCAGCCCCAGCATTTT
few | TRBJ2-2 | . | TRBV29-1 | CSVERADRKNTGELFF | TGCAGCGTTGAACGGGCCGACAGAAAGAACACCGGGGAGCTGTTTTTT
. | TRBJ1-3 | . | TRBV20-1 | CSARSHELNTIYF | TGCAGTGCTAGATCCCATGAGCTAAACACCATATATTTT
many | TRBJ2-7 | . | TRBV7-2 | CATTHGQGGEQYF | TGTGCCACCACCCACGGGCAGGGTGGCGAGCAGTACTTC
many | TRBJ1-1 | TRBD1 | TRBV19 | CASSIRRTGPNTEAFF | TGTGCCAGTAGTATCCGGAGGACAGGGCCGAACACTGAAGCTTTCTTT
many | TRBJ1-2 | . | TRBV3-1 | CASSQYSREVRTF | TGTGCCAGCAGCCAGTACTCCCGTGAGGTGAGGACCTTC
. | TRBJ1-3 | . | TRBV29-1 | CSVEGQGDTIYF | TGCAGCGTTGAGGGCCAGGGCGACACCATATATTTT
many | TRBJ2-3 | . | TRBV20-1 | CSAYSGLDTQYF | TGCAGTGCTTACAGCGGTTTAGATACGCAGTATTTT